One and the same sample provided the 30 T cell receptor beta chains below, sequenced in a study of cytomegalovirus exposure and HLA in healthy donors. 60 Vbeta and 13 Jbeta primers were used in PCR. Data came from immunoSEQ multiplex PCR; TCRdb stores just in-frame clones and leaves some out. This table holds roughly 120,000 clones, roughly 80% found once. Material: PBMCs. Receptor source: a man between 50 and 59 years old in good health and CMV-seropositive.

Concerning this clone: The limits of the CDR3 on the DNA are not certain, so only TCRdb's listed CDR3 is given. The chain combines TRBV7-2 with TRBJ2-7; the table gives TRBD1 as D, unverified against the DNA. CDR1 and CDR2 (germline): SGHTA, FQGNSA. Counting both end residues, the CDR3 totals 16 amino acids. The CDR3 here is CASSFGSGQGFYEQYF.

The chain links TRBV28 to TRBJ1-2; 7 bases agree with TRBD1. Germline lookup yields CDR1 MDHEN and CDR2 SYDVKM. Trimming removed 3 bases from V and 4 bases from J; junction bases left unmatched: 2. This CDR3 spans 13 amino acids. The DNA for the CDR3 is TGTGCCAGCAGTTTGCCAGGGGGCTATGGCTACACCTTC. It is translated as CASSLPGGYGYTF.

The chain uses TRBV6-6 and TRBJ1-3; 7 bases fit TRBD1. This CDR3 spans 14 amino acids. The V segment lost 5 bases and the J segment 2 bases; nucleotides outside the gene matches: 3. Germline V gives CDR1 MNHNY, CDR2 SVGAGI (reference sequence). The CDR3 coding sequence is TGTGCCAGCAGTGCCACAGGGGCTGGAAACACCATATATTTT. Its protein product is CASSATGAGNTIYF.

The rearrangement joins TRBV5-1 to TRBJ2-5, with 12 bases lining up with TRBD2. The J segment lost 4 bases and the V segment lost 2 bases, leaving 12 bases of the junction unmatched. There are 18 residues in the CDR3. Germline lookup yields CDR1 SGHRS and CDR2 YFSETQ. The CDR3 sequence: CASSFPPRLAGGRETQYF. CDR3 in DNA: TGCGCCAGCAGCTTCCCCCCGCGGCTAGCGGGAGGGCGAGAGACCCAGTACTTC.

This chain links TRBV7-9 with TRBJ2-3, with TRBD2 as a possible D gene (6 bases). The V end was cut by 2 bases, the J end by 2 bases, with 11 bases between. Germline V gene data show CDR1 as SEHNR and CDR2 as FQNEAQ (reference sequence). This CDR3 is 15 amino acids long. CDR3 coding DNA: TGTGCCAGCAGCTTATTACCGGGACTCACAGATACGCAGTATTTT. The encoded protein is CASSLLPGLTDTQYF.

The gene calls are TRBV28 and TRBJ2-7, with unresolved D. The germline V gene encodes CDR1 MDHEN and CDR2 SYDVKM. The length of the CDR3 is 14 residues. Trimming pared 6 bases from V and 0 bases from J, leaving 12 bases between. Here the CDR3 reads CASSRTPFSYEQYF. The CDR3, as DNA: TGTGCCAGCAGCCGTACACCATTCTCCTACGAGCAGTACTTC.

In this sample, this clone turned up a few times. J is TRBJ1-6 and V is TRBV5-1; 8 bases are shared with TRBD1. From germline, CDR1 is SGHRS and CDR2 YFSETQ. V shed 5 bases, J shed 5 bases, and the junction held 9 bases outside the gene matches. CDR3 length: 16 residues. In nucleotides, the CDR3 is TGCGCCAGCAGGGAGGGGACAGGCGGAAATAATTCACCCCTCCACTTT. This codes for CASREGTGGNNSPLHF.

The chain joins TRBV4-1 to TRBJ1-2; possible D gene TRBD1, 6 bases. V was trimmed by 0 bases and J by 0 bases, leaving 20 bases between them. Germline CDR1 is MGHRA and CDR2 is YSYEKL. This CDR3 has 19 amino acids. The CDR3 here is CASSQEVSWGTSANYGYTF. The CDR3 nucleotides are TGCGCCAGCAGCCAAGAAGTCAGTTGGGGGACATCGGCTAACTATGGCTACACCTTC.

This chain links TRBV4-1 with TRBJ2-2, with TRBD2 as a possible D gene (7 bases). The germline V gene encodes CDR1 MGHRA and CDR2 YSYEKL. Trimming removed 1 base at V and 6 bases at J, with 12 bases between. This CDR3 is 15 amino acids long. The CDR3 DNA reads TGCGCCAGCAGCCAAGGGGGGGGCAGGGCCGGGGAGCTGTTTTTT. Its protein is CASSQGGGRAGELFF.

The chain combines TRBV2 with TRBJ2-1; 9 positions match TRBD2. The CDR3 loop spans 16 amino acids. Per germline, CDR1 SNHLY and CDR2 FYNNEI. V shed 6 bases and J 3 bases; nucleotides not matched to a gene: 9. In nucleotides, the CDR3 is TGTGCCAGCAGCGCCGTCAGCGGGGGGCTCTACAATGAGCAGTTCTTC. Protein sequence: CASSAVSGGLYNEQFF.

The chain links TRBV10-1 to TRBJ2-1, with TRBD2 matching over 13 bases. CDR1 is WNHNN and CDR2 is SYGVQD in the germline V gene (reference sequence). V was pared by 0 bases and J by 1 base, with 6 bases of the junction left unmatched. The CDR3 extends over 19 amino acids. In DNA form, the CDR3 reads TGCGCCAGCAGTGAGTCCCCCCGGGGACTAGCGGGATCCTACAATGAGCAGTTCTTC. This sequence encodes CASSESPRGLAGSYNEQFF.

V gene TRBV30 combines with J gene TRBJ2-2; TRBD1 agrees at 7 bases. The V gene end was trimmed by 3 bases and the J gene end by 3 bases; junction bases not matched to a gene: 4. The CDR3 is 14 residues long. Per germline, CDR1 GTSNPN and CDR2 SVGIG (reference sequence). Here the CDR3 reads CAWRPGQYTGELFF. The CDR3 DNA is TGTGCCTGGAGGCCGGGACAGTACACCGGGGAGCTGTTTTTT. The full variable domain, rest sourced from reference TRBV30 and TRBJ2-2, is SQTIHQWPATLVQPVGSPLSLECTVEGTSNPNLYWYRQAAGRGLQLLFYSVGIGQISSEVPQNLSASRPQDRQFILSSKKLLLSDSGFYLCAWRPGQYTGELFFGEGSRLTVL.

This chain connects TRBV6-5 to TRBJ2-3, with 11 bases identical to TRBD2. CDR3 length: 16 residues. V was clipped by 2 bases and J by 4 bases; unmatched bases: 5. Germline CDR1 reads MNHEY; CDR2 reads SVGAGI. The CDR3 DNA sequence: TGTGCCAGCAGTTACACTAGCGGGAGCGGGGCAGATACGCAGTATTTT. This gives the protein CASSYTSGSGADTQYF.

This clone was picked up one time. The chain has TRBV7-8 and TRBJ1-6, with a tentative D call TRBD1 (6 bases). V was trimmed by 5 bases and J by 3 bases, leaving 20 bases between them. Germline V CDR1 and CDR2: SGHVS, FQNEAQ. The CDR3 is 18 amino acids. As DNA, the CDR3 is TGTGCCAGCAGCGATCTACGCGGGGGCAGGGACTATAATTCACCCCTCCACTTT. Translating it yields CASSDLRGGRDYNSPLHF.

V and J are TRBV10-2 and TRBJ1-4; 10 bases map to TRBD1. CDR1 is WSHSY, CDR2 SAAADI, per germline. J gave up 0 bases and V 9 bases, and 7 bases lay outside the gene matches. The CDR3 is 16 amino acids. Written as DNA, the CDR3 is TGCGCCAGTTCGGACAGGGGGTCGACAACTAATGAAAAACTGTTTTTT. Protein sequence: CASSDRGSTTNEKLFF.

The rearrangement links TRBV30 to TRBJ2-5; 7 bases are shared with TRBD2. The V gene's germline CDR1 is GTSNPN and CDR2 SVGIG (reference sequence). J gave up 5 bases and V 8 bases, and 5 bases lay outside the gene matches. The CDR3 covers 11 residues. The CDR3 sequence is CARDGGETQYF. In DNA, the CDR3 is TGTGCCCGGGACGGGGGGGAGACCCAGTACTTC.

The chain carries TRBV7-9 and TRBJ2-6; 8 nucleotides match TRBD1. The CDR3 is 15 amino acids. V lost 5 bases, J lost 2 bases, and 2 bases stayed unmatched. CDR1 is SEHNR, CDR2 FQNEAQ, per germline (reference sequence). CDR3 bases: TGTGCCAGCAGCCCACAGGGGGCTGGGGCCAACGTCCTGACTTTC. Its translation is CASSPQGAGANVLTF.

The chain links TRBV6-1 to TRBJ1-5, with D tentatively TRBD1 (6 bases). This CDR3 contains 14 residues. V lost 1 base to trimming and J lost 6 bases, with 10 bases between them. Per germline, CDR1 MNHNS and CDR2 SASEGT. The CDR3 nucleotides read TGTGCCAGCAGTGAAGAATCAGGGGCTCAGCCCCAGCATTTT. Translated, it gives CASSEESGAQPQHF.

Note on this clone: Other nucleotide sequences from this sample produce the same CDR3. The V call is TRBV5-1, the J call TRBJ2-3, with D hard to call. The length of the CDR3 is 11 residues. Germline assignment: CDR1 SGHRS and CDR2 YFSETQ. V lost 3 bases and J 3 bases, leaving 2 bases between the germline ends. CDR3: CASSSTDTQYF. The CDR3, as DNA: TGCGCCAGCAGCTCAACAGATACGCAGTATTTT.

This clone was counted between two and nine times. This is likely a read error, given that the CDR3 carries no conserved phenylalanine or tryptophan at its end. Because the CDR3's place on the DNA is in doubt, the DNA is left out and the CDR3 is given as listed by TCRdb. The gene calls are TRBV9 and TRBJ2-6; the table calls TRBD1, which could not be checked here. The CDR3 spans 10 amino acids, including both terminal residues. The germline gives CDR1 SGDLS, CDR2 YYNGEE. CDR3 amino acids: CASSVGDTSE.

The chain joins TRBV5-4 to TRBJ2-7; possible D gene TRBD1, 7 bases. V was shortened by 3 bases and J by 3 bases, with 16 bases between the two germline ends. CDR1 SGHNT and CDR2 YYREEE come from the germline V gene (reference sequence). The CDR3 totals 15 residues. The DNA of the CDR3 is TGTGCCAGCAGCTCCGGGACAGCGGGCTACTACGAGCAGTACTTC. Its translation is CASSSGTAGYYEQYF.

This chain uses TRBV5-1 with TRBJ2-5, with 9 bases matching TRBD1. This CDR3 spans 15 amino acids. After removal of 5 bases from V and 2 bases from J, the junction contained 7 bases not matched to a gene. Germline CDR1 SGHRS, CDR2 YFSETQ. The CDR3 protein is CASRPSGTGQETQYF. The CDR3 DNA is TGCGCCAGCAGACCTTCCGGGACAGGGCAAGAGACCCAGTACTTC.

The rearrangement links TRBV6-1 to TRBJ1-1, with 7 bases fitting TRBD1. Germline trimming cut 6 bases from V and 7 bases from J; bases unmatched to any gene: 8. Germline assignment: CDR1 MNHNS and CDR2 SASEGT. The CDR3 totals 13 residues. CDR3 amino acids: CASREGWDSEAFF. The CDR3 bases are TGTGCCAGCAGGGAGGGATGGGACAGTGAAGCTTTCTTT.

This clone occurred once. This chain connects TRBV12-5 to TRBJ1-1, with 7 nucleotides matching TRBD1. Germline loops: CDR1 LGHNT, CDR2 FRNRAP. V trimming: 7 bases; J trimming: 5 bases; junction bases outside the gene matches: 10. The CDR3 consists of 14 residues. CDR3 bases: TGTGCTAGTGCCCAAACAGGGGCGGGGACTGAAGCTTTCTTT. Translating gives CASAQTGAGTEAFF.

In regard to this clone: Other DNA variants within this sample encode the same CDR3. The rearrangement links TRBV5-6 to TRBJ1-3; D is ambiguous. Trimming left V 0 bases short and J 0 bases short, with 7 bases between. This CDR3 contains 15 residues. Germline loops: CDR1 SGHDT, CDR2 YYEEEE. The CDR3 region has the DNA TGTGCCAGCAGCTTGGTAGGCGGCTCTGGAAACACCATATATTTT. It yields the protein CASSLVGGSGNTIYF.

The chain employs TRBV4-3 and TRBJ1-3; weak D call: TRBD1 (6 bases). CDR3 length: 17 residues. Trimming took 0 bases from V and 0 from J, leaving 12 bases between them. Per germline, CDR1 LGHNA and CDR2 YSLEER. The CDR3 sequence: CASSQDLGHYSGNTIYF. The CDR3, as DNA: TGCGCCAGCAGCCAAGATCTGGGACACTACTCTGGAAACACCATATATTTT.

The V gene is TRBV11-2, the J gene TRBJ1-2; D remains ambiguous. CDR1 and CDR2 (germline): SGHAT, FQNNGV. Trimming left V 9 bases short and J 4 bases short, with 15 bases between. The CDR3 loop spans 13 amino acids. The CDR3 nucleotides read TGTGCCAGTTCCAGGCCGGGAGCCTATGGCTACACCTTC. Its translation is CASSRPGAYGYTF.

This sequence joins TRBV6-1 and TRBJ2-5; 14 bases fit TRBD2. Trimming removed 4 bases from V and 7 bases from J; junction bases left unmatched: 5. This CDR3 comprises 15 residues. Germline V gives CDR1 MNHNS, CDR2 SASEGT. The CDR3 protein is CASSGTSGGFGTQYF. For the CDR3, the DNA is TGTGCCAGCAGTGGGACTAGCGGGGGGTTCGGGACCCAGTACTTC.

The chain carries TRBV19 and TRBJ2-3, with D possibly matching TRBD2 (6 bases). Trimming took off 5 bases at V and 0 bases at J, with 9 bases between the two ends. The CDR3 totals 14 residues. Germline CDR1 is LNHDA and CDR2 is SQIVND (reference sequence). Here the CDR3 reads CASSAGLSTDTQYF. The CDR3 DNA sequence: TGTGCCAGTAGTGCGGGGCTAAGCACAGATACGCAGTATTTT.

This clone was recorded a few times. J is TRBJ1-5 and V is TRBV5-1; no reliable D call. This CDR3 is built from 15 residues. Between the trimmed V and J ends, which lost 0 bases and 0 bases, there was a span of 7 bases. Germline V lookup: CDR1 SGHRS, CDR2 YFSETQ. The CDR3: CASSLDGVSNQPQHF. The CDR3 DNA reads TGCGCCAGCAGCTTGGACGGGGTTAGCAATCAGCCCCAGCATTTT.